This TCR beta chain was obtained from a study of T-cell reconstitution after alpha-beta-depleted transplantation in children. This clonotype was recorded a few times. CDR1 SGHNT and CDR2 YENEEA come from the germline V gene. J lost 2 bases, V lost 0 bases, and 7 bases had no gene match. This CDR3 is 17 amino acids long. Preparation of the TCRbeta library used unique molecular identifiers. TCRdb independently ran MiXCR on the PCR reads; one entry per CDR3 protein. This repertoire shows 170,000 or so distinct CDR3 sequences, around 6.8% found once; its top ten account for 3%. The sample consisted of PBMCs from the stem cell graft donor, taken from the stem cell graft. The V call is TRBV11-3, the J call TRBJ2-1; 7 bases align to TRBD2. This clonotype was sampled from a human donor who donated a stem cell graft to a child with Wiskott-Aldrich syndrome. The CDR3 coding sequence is TGTGCCAGCAGCTTAGACCCCGGACTAGTGACCTACAATGAGCAGTTCTTC. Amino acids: CASSLDPGLVTYNEQFF.